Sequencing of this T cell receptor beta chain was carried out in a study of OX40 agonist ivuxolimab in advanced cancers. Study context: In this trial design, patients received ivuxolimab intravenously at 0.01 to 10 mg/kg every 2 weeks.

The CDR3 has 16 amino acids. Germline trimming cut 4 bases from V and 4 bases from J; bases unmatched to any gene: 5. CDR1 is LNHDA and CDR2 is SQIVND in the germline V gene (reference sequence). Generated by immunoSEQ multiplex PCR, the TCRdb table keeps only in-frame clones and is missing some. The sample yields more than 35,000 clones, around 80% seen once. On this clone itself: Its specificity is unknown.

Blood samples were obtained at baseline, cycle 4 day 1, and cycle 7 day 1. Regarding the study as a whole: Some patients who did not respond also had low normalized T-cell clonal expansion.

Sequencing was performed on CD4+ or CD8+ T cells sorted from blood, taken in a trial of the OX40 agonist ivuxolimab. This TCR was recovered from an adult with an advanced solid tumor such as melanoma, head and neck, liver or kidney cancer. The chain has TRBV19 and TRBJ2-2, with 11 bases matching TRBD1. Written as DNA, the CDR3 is TGTGCCAGTAGTACACGGACAGGGGGCGTCACCGGGGAGCTGTTTTTT. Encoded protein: CASSTRTGGVTGELFF.